This is a list of T cell receptor beta chains from one sample in a study of shared clonotypes between healthy human individuals. Only in-frame clones appear in the TCRdb table, and some are missing; sequencing was by immunoSEQ multiplex PCR. The sample records more than 2 million clones, 90% to 96% being singletons. Material: naive CD4+ T cells sorted from blood. These receptors originate from a man younger than 30 in good health. CDR3s include the opening cysteine and the closing phenylalanine or tryptophan. Each record gives: D gene, J gene, V gene, clone size, CDR3 DNA, CDR3 protein. The D gene is left open where the match is weak. Expanded clones are given a class, and other clones once, few, many or no size at all.

TRBD1 TRBJ1-3 TRBV2 - TGTGCCAGCAGCCCGACAGGGCTCGGAAACACCATATATTTT CASSPTGLGNTIYF
- TRBJ1-2 TRBV28 - TGTGCCAGCAGCCTAGAACAACATGGCTACACCTTC CASSLEQHGYTF
- TRBJ2-7 TRBV28 - TGTGCCAGCAGTTTGATTAGCGGTGCCTACGAGCAGTACTTC CASSLISGAYEQYF
- TRBJ1-3 TRBV6-1 - TGTGCCAGCAGTGAAGTCACAGGAGGAAGCCTGGGGGGGTCTGGAAACACCATATATTTT CASSEVTGGSLGGSGNTIYF
TRBD1 TRBJ1-5 TRBV5-8 - TGTGCCAGCAGCCCTGGGACAGGACATAGCAATCAGCCCCAGCATTTT CASSPGTGHSNQPQHF
- TRBJ1-2 TRBV5-4 - TGTGCCAGCAGCATCACCGGGACCTCATTCTACACCTTC CASSITGTSFYTF
- TRBJ2-5 TRBV5-1 once TGCGCCAGCAGCTTATTTCTCCAAGAGACCCAGTACTTC CASSLFLQETQYF
- TRBJ1-6 TRBV5-1 few TGCGCCAGCAGCTTGGGAGGGAGTGGGACGGTGTCACCCCTCCACTTT CASSLGGSGTVSPLHF
- TRBJ1-6 TRBV5-1 - TGCGCCAGCAGCTTGGCAGGGTTAGGCTCACCCCTCCACTTT CASSLAGLGSPLHF
TRBD1 TRBJ2-7 TRBV29-1 - TGCAGCGTTGGGGGACAGGGGAACTACGAGCAGTACTTC CSVGGQGNYEQYF
- TRBJ1-4 TRBV28 - TGTGCCAGCAGGCTCTATGCCAATGAAAAACTGTTTTTT CASRLYANEKLFF
- TRBJ1-3 TRBV5-1 - TGCGCCAGCAGCTTGGATGGAGGGGTTAGCTCTGGAAACACCATATATTTT CASSLDGGVSSGNTIYF
TRBD2 TRBJ2-3 TRBV10-3 - TGTGCCATCAGCATTGGATCGGGGGGAGATACGCAGTATTTT CAISIGSGGDTQYF
- TRBJ2-7 TRBV9 - TGTGCCAGCAGCGTGGGGGCTAGCTGGAAGCCCTACGAGCAGTACTTC CASSVGASWKPYEQYF
- TRBJ1-5 TRBV5-1 - TGCGCCAGCAGCTTGGCGGGTTTGAGCAATCAGCCCCAGCATTTT CASSLAGLSNQPQHF
TRBD2 TRBJ2-1 TRBV2 once TGTGCCAGCAACAACCAAGGACTAGGACTATACAATGAGCAGTTCTTC CASNNQGLGLYNEQFF
TRBD1 TRBJ1-6 TRBV7-9 few TGTGCCAGCAGCTCACCGACAGGGAGCTCCTATAATTCACCCCTCCACTTT CASSSPTGSSYNSPLHF
TRBD1 TRBJ2-2 TRBV15 - TGTGCCACCAGCAGTCAGGGGGCGGACACCGGGGAGCTGTTTTTT CATSSQGADTGELFF
- TRBJ1-2 TRBV10-1 - TGCGCCAGCAGTGAACGCAACGGGGCTGGCTACACCTTC CASSERNGAGYTF
- TRBJ2-4 TRBV7-9 - TGTGCCAGCGCGCTGGCGGGTCCCAAAAACATTCAGTACTTC CASALAGPKNIQYF
- TRBJ1-5 TRBV13 - TGTGCCAGCAGCTTAGGGGGTTTCAATCAGCCCCAGCATTTT CASSLGGFNQPQHF
- TRBJ1-3 TRBV30 - TGTGCCTGGAGTGTTCGCCGGGGTACTGGAAACACCATATATTTT CAWSVRRGTGNTIYF
TRBD1 TRBJ1-4 TRBV6-6 - TGTGCCAGCAGCCAAGGACAGGCCTCTAATGAAAAACTGTTTTTT CASSQGQASNEKLFF
TRBD1 TRBJ2-1 TRBV5-1 - TGCGCCAGCAACCCTGGACAGGAGTACAATGAGCAGTTCTTC CASNPGQEYNEQFF
TRBD1 TRBJ1-2 TRBV12-5 - TGTGCTAGTGGTTCCCCCCCCAACAGGGGCAATGGCTACACCTTC CASGSPPNRGNGYTF
- TRBJ2-7 TRBV5-4 - TGTGCCAGCAGCCTTGTGGAGGACCCCTACGAGCAGTACTTC CASSLVEDPYEQYF
- TRBJ2-5 TRBV18 once TGTGCCAGCTCAGTATCTGCTGACAGGCAAGAGACCCAGTACTTC CASSVSADRQETQYF
TRBD2 TRBJ2-1 TRBV2 - TGTGCCAGCAGTGAAAGTGGGCTAGCGGGGCCCCTTACCTACAATGAGCAGTTCTTC CASSESGLAGPLTYNEQFF
TRBD1 TRBJ2-1 TRBV2 - TGTGCCGGAGACAGGGGATCGAATGAGCAGTTCTTC CAGDRGSNEQFF
TRBD2 TRBJ2-1 TRBV7-2 - TGTGCCAGCAGCTCCGGGACTAGCATCTACAATGAGCAGTTCTTC CASSSGTSIYNEQFF
- TRBJ2-5 TRBV28 - TGTGCCAGCAGTGAACCCTCATACCAAGAGACCCAGTACTTC CASSEPSYQETQYF
TRBD1 TRBJ1-2 TRBV11-2 once TGTGCCAGCAGCTTGCAGGACAGGTTGCACTATGGCTACACCTTC CASSLQDRLHYGYTF
TRBD2 TRBJ2-2 TRBV27 once TGTGCCAGCAGGAAGGGGAGGGGAACTCTAGCGGGAGAGGTTGGCACCGGGGAGCTGTTTTTT CASRKGRGTLAGEVGTGELFF
- TRBJ2-3 TRBV2 - TGTGCCAGCAGTTTTGACGAAGGGGTGCAGTATTTT CASSFDEGVQYF
TRBD1 TRBJ2-3 TRBV19 - TGTGCCAGTAGTAAGGGACAGGGAGGGGATACGCAGTATTTT CASSKGQGGDTQYF
- TRBJ1-6 TRBV9 - TGTGCCAGCAGCGTAGAGGGAGGCGGTAATTCACCCCTCCACTTT CASSVEGGGNSPLHF
TRBD2 TRBJ2-7 TRBV4-1 once TGCGCCAGCAGCCAAGAGGTAGAGTTAGCGGGGTCCTCCTACGAGCAGTACTTC CASSQEVELAGSSYEQYF
TRBD1 TRBJ1-2 TRBV5-1 - TGCGCCAGCAGCGGTCGACAGGGGGTCGATGGCTACACCTTC CASSGRQGVDGYTF
TRBD2 TRBJ2-7 TRBV27 - TGTGCCAGCAGTTACGGACTAGCGGGAAGCTCCTACGAGCAGTACTTC CASSYGLAGSSYEQYF
- TRBJ1-1 TRBV30 - TGTGCCTGGAGATACGGGAACACTGAAGCTTTCTTT CAWRYGNTEAFF
- TRBJ2-2 TRBV2 - TGTGCCAGCAGTGAAAGGGTGAGCGGGGAGCTGTTTTTT CASSERVSGELFF